These 7 T cell receptor beta chains were all obtained from the same sample, sequenced in a study of blood T cells in healthy people across ages. A sample-barcoded 5' primer and a J-beta primer mix were used in a second PCR of about 6 to 12 cycles. TCRdb used MiXCR to reprocess the 5' RACE reads, holding one entry per CDR3 protein. This sample carries over 1,200,000 distinct CDR3 sequences, roughly 59% of them seen once, and the ten largest clones take over 5%. Sequencing used blood. Receptors were obtained from a man aged 18 to 30 in good health.

This clonotype has more than one count but fewer than ten. The rearrangement uses TRBV4-1 and TRBJ2-7; D is possibly TRBD1 (5 bases). V lost 1 base, J lost 5 bases, and 12 bases lay in between. Germline V gene lookup returns CDR1 MGHRA and CDR2 YSYEKL. The CDR3 totals 14 residues. CDR3 region: CASSQGGAGNEQYF. The CDR3 region has the DNA TGCGCCAGCAGCCAAGGGGGTGCAGGGAACGAGCAGTACTTC.

The sample holds one count of this clonotype. The chain joins TRBV25-1 to TRBJ2-7, with TRBD2 identical over 11 bases. Germline V lookup: CDR1 MGHDK, CDR2 SYGVNS. V lost 7 bases, J lost 2 bases, and 10 bases stayed unmatched. This CDR3 has 16 residues. CDR3 protein: CASIGTSGPKTYEQYF. The CDR3 DNA reads as TGTGCCAGCATCGGGACTAGCGGACCCAAGACCTACGAGCAGTACTTC.

V gene TRBV6-5 combines with J gene TRBJ2-1, with a weak D call TRBD1 (5 bases). V was clipped by 2 bases and J by 6 bases, with 20 bases between them. In germline, CDR1 is MNHEY, CDR2 SVGAGI. This CDR3 comprises 17 residues. CDR3 protein: CASSYRTPWIIFNEQFF. The DNA for the CDR3 is TGTGCCAGCAGTTACAGGACACCATGGATCATATTCAATGAGCAGTTCTTC.

This chain links TRBV28 with TRBJ2-1, with 11 nucleotides matching TRBD2. V dropped 7 bases and J dropped 6; count of bases not matched to a gene: 8. The CDR3 extends over 15 amino acids. CDR1 is MDHEN, CDR2 SYDVKM, per germline. The CDR3 region has the DNA TGTGCCAGCATACTAGCGGGGGACGCCCTCAATGAGCAGTTCTTC. Amino acid sequence: CASILAGDALNEQFF.

The rearrangement links TRBV12-3 or TRBV12-4 to TRBJ2-7; unclear D gene. The CDR3 loop spans 12 amino acids. Trimming took 8 bases from V and 2 from J, leaving 10 bases between them. As DNA, the CDR3 is TGTGCCAGCCTCGTATCCCCCTACGAGCAGTACTTC. Translating it yields CASLVSPYEQYF.

The rearrangement uses TRBV7-9 and TRBJ2-7; D gene unclear. The germline V gene has CDR1 SEHNR and CDR2 FQNEAQ (reference sequence). This CDR3 spans 17 amino acids. The V gene lost 5 bases and the J gene lost 0 bases, with 20 bases spanning the gap. DNA of the CDR3: TGTGCCAGCAGCGTGACCGTTACACACTCTAGCTCCTACGAGCAGTACTTC. As protein: CASSVTVTHSSSYEQYF.

The chain is built from TRBV7-2 and TRBJ2-3; D perhaps matches TRBD2 (6 bases). V lost 4 bases to trimming and J lost 1 base, with 12 bases between them. Germline CDR1 reads SGHTA; CDR2 reads FQGNSA. The CDR3 has 15 residues. Here the CDR3 reads CASSSNSGRTDTQYF. The CDR3 nucleotides read TGTGCCAGCAGCTCGAATAGCGGACGCACAGATACGCAGTATTTT.